This T cell receptor beta chain is drawn from a study of post-analysis software for immune sequencing data. Study details: Disease courses included relapsing-remitting, secondary progressive and progressive-relapsing multiple sclerosis. Regarding the study as a whole: Higher frequency in patients than in controls was seen for a handful of TRBV segments, with TRBV5-6, TRBV5-1 and TRBV20-1 among them.

Every TCR beta cDNA library bore unique molecular identifiers. One entry per CDR3 protein results from TCRdb running MiXCR on the PCR reads. Among some 800,000 distinct CDR3 sequences, just over 45% were seen once, and the ten largest hold roughly 5%. Germline values: CDR1 SQVTM, CDR2 ANQGSEA. The CDR3 totals 11 residues. Points on this clonotype: Its antigen remains unidentified.

The specimen sequenced was blood. This TCR was recovered from a girl aged 10-17 years with multiple sclerosis. The chain has TRBV29-1 and TRBJ2-1; D unclear. TRBJ2-7 matches the DNA end more closely, so the J call is doubtful. CDR3 loop: CSLTLYNEQYF. DNA for the CDR3: TGCAGCCTGACACTTTACAATGAGCAGTACTTC.